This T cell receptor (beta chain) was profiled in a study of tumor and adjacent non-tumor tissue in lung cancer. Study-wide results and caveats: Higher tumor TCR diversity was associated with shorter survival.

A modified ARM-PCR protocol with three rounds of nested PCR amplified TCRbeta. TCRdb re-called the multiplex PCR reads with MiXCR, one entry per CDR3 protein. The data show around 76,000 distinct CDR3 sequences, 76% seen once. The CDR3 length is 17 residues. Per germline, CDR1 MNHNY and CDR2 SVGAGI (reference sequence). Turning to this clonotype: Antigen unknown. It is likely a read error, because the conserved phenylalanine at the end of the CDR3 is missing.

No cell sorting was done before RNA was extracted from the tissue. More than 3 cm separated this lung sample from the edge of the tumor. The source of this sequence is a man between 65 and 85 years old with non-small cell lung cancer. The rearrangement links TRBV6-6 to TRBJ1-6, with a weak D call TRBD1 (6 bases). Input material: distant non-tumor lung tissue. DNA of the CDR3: TGTGCCAGCAGTTCTTCACTCTCGGACAGAATTAATTTACCCCTCCACTTA. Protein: CASSSSLSDRINLPLHL.